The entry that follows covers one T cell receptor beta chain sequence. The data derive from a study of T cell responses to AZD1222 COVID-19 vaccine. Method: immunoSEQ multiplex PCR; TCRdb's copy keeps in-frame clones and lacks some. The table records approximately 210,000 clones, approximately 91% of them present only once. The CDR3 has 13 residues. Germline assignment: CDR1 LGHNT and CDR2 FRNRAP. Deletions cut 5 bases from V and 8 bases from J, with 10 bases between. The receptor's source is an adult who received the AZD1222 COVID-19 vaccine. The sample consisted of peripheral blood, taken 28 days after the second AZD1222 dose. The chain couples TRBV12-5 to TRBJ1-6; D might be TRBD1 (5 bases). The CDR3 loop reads CASGGTGYSPLHF. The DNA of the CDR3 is TGTGCTAGTGGTGGTACAGGTTATTCACCCCTCCACTTT.